This TCR beta chain stems from a study of T-cell reconstitution after alpha-beta-depleted transplantation in children. Study conclusions and caveats: After transplant, at about two months, alpha-beta T cells were reportedly derived from several hundred expanded graft clones. Counts and diversity of T cells one year after transplant came mostly from newly produced T cells.

Preparation of the TCRbeta library involved a method that used unique molecular identifiers. TCRdb analysed the PCR reads with MiXCR anew, one entry per CDR3 protein. The sample lists hundreds of thousands of distinct CDR3 sequences, roughly 16% occurring once. Only a few counts were recorded for this clonotype. Its antigen is undetermined. Germline-derived CDR1 and CDR2 are MGHRA and YSYEKL. The CDR3 has 17 amino acids. Trimming took 1 base from V and 6 from J, leaving 20 bases between them. This receptor was taken from a male patient between 5 and 17 years old who had a stem cell transplant for acute lymphoblastic leukemia, so the T cells may come from the graft donor. The chain links TRBV4-1 to TRBJ2-3; D uncertain. This sample comprised PBMCs, mostly from graft donor cells, obtained 360 days after TCRalphabeta/CD19-depleted stem cell transplant. CDR3 region: CASSQVRWRQIGDTQYF. The CDR3 DNA sequence: TGCGCCAGCAGCCAAGTTCGTTGGAGACAAATTGGGGATACGCAGTATTTT.